This T cell receptor (beta chain) was profiled in a study of blood T cell repertoires in COVID-19. Overall study: Acute and convalescent COVID-19 samples came from the United States, Italy and Spain. PBMCs, B-cell-depleted T cells, or T cells were the source of the cDNA or gDNA that made up the material.

In the authors' workflow: Reference gene primer amplification gave nucleated cell count estimates. Clones were read by immunoSEQ multiplex PCR, and TCRdb kept only the in-frame ones, dropping some. D and trimming were read from the DNA, whereas the V and J calls and clone size are those reported in that table. The table shows fewer than 200,000 clones, with approximately 85% occurring only once. The CDR3 spans 13 residues. Trimming stripped 5 bases from V and 5 bases from J, with 11 bases between. The germline CDR1 and CDR2 sequences are SGHNT and YYREEE (reference sequence). Sequenced material: peripheral blood. The TCR was taken from a woman in her sixties with acute or convalescent COVID-19. The chain has TRBV5-4 and TRBJ2-1, with D possibly TRBD2 on 6 matching bases. The chain's CDR3 is CASSAGLNNEQFF. The CDR3 coding sequence is TGTGCCAGCAGTGCGGGACTCAACAATGAGCAGTTCTTC.